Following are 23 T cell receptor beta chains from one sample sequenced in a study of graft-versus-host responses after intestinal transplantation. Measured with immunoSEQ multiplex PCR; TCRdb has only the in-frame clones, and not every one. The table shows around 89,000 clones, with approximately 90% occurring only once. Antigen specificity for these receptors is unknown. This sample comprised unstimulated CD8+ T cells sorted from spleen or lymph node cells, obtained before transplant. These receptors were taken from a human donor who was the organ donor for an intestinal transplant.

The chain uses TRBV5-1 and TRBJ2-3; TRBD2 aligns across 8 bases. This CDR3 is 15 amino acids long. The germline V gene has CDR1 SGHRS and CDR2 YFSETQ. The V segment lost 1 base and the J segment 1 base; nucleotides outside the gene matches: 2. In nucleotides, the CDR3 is TGCGCCAGCAGCTTGTTAGCGGGGCGCACAGATACGCAGTATTTT. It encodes CASSLLAGRTDTQYF.

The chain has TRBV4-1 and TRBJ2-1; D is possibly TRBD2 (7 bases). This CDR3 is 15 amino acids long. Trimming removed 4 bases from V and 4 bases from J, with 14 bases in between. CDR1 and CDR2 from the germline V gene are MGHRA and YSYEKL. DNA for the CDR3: TGCGCCAGCAGCCTCGCCGGGGGGCTTTACAATGAGCAGTTCTTC. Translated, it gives CASSLAGGLYNEQFF.

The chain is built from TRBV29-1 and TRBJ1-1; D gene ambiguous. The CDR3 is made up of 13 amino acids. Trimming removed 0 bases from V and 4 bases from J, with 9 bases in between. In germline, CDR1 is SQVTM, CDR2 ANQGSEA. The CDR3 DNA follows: TGCAGCGTTGAAGATCCTAACGGCACTGAAGCTTTCTTT. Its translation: CSVEDPNGTEAFF.

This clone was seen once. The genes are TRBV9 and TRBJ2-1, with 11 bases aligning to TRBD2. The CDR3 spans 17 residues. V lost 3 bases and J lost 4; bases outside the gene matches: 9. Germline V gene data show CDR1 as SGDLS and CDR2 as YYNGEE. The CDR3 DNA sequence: TGTGCCAGCAGCGGAACACTAGCGGGGGCCGTTTACAATGAGCAGTTCTTC. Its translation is CASSGTLAGAVYNEQFF. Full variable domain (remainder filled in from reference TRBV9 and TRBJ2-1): DSGVTQTPKHLITATGQRVTLRCSPRSGDLSVYWYQQSLDQGLQFLIQYYNGEERAKGNILERFSAQQFPDLHSELNLSSLELGDSALYFCASSGTLAGAVYNEQFFGPGTRLTVL.

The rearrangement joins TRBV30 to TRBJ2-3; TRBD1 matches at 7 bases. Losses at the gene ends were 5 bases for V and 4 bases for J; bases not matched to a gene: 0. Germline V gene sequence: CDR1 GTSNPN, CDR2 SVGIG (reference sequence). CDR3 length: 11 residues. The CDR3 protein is CAWQGADTQYF. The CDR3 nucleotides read TGTGCCTGGCAGGGGGCAGATACGCAGTATTTT.

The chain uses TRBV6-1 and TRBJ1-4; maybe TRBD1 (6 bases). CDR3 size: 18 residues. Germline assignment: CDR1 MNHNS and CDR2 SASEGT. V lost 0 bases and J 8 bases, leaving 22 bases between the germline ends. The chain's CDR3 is CASSEARGAGRIKEKLFF. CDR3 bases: TGTGCCAGCAGTGAAGCTCGGGGGGCAGGGCGGATCAAAGAAAAACTGTTTTTT.

The DNA of the CDR3 is TGTGCCAGCAGCCCCGCGGGGGGGTTCAACAATGAGCAGTTCTTC. Encoded protein: CASSPAGGFNNEQFF. The rearrangement uses TRBV4-2 and TRBJ2-1, with TRBD2 identical over 9 bases. CDR1 is LGHNA and CDR2 is YNFKEQ in the germline V gene. The CDR3 is 15 residues long. Germline trimming cut 4 bases from V and 5 bases from J; bases unmatched to any gene: 6.

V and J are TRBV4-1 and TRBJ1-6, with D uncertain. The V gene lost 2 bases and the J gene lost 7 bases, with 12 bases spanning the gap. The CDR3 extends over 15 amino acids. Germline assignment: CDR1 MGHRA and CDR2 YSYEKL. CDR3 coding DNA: TGCGCCAGCAGCCAAAGGGAGGCCTCCAATTCACCCCTCCACTTT. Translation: CASSQREASNSPLHF.

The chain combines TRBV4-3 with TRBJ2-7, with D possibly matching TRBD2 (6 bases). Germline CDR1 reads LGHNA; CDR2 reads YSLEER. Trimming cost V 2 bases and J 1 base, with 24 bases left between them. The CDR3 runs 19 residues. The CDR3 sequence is CASSQSRRGTPWRSYEQYF. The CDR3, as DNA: TGCGCCAGCAGCCAATCACGTCGGGGGACGCCATGGAGGTCCTACGAGCAGTACTTC.

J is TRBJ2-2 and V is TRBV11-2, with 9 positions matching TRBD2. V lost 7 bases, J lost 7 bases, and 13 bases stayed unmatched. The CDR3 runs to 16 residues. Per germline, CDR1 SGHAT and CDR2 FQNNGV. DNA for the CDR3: TGTGCCAGCACCACACCCCTAGCGGGGCTTGGCGGGGAGCTGTTTTTT. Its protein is CASTTPLAGLGGELFF.

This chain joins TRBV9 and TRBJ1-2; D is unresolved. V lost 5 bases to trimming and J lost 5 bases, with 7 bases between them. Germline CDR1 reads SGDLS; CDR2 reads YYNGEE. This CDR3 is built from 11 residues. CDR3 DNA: TGTGCCAGCAGGGGCCGATATGGCTACACCTTC. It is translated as CASRGRYGYTF.

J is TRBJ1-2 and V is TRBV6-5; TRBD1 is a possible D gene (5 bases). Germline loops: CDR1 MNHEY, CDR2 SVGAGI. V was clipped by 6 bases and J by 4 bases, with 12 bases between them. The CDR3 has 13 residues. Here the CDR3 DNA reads TGTGCCAGCAGAGCCGGGGGTATCTATGGCTACACCTTC. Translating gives CASRAGGIYGYTF.

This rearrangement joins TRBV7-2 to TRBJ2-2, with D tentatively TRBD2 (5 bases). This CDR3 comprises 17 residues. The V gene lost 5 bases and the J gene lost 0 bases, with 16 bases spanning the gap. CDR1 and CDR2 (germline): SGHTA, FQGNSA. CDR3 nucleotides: TGTGCCAGCAGCAGACTTGAGGACTTGTCGAACACCGGGGAGCTGTTTTTT. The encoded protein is CASSRLEDLSNTGELFF.

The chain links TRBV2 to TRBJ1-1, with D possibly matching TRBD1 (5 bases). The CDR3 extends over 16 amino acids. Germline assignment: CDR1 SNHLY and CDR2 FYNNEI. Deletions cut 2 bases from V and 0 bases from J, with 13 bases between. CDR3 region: CASSETRRGLNTEAFF. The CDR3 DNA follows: TGTGCCAGCAGTGAAACCCGGCGGGGCCTGAACACTGAAGCTTTCTTT. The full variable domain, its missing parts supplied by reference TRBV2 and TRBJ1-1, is EPEVTQTPSHQVTQMGQEVILRCVPISNHLYFYWYRQILGQKVEFLVSFYNNEISEKSEIFDDQFSVERPDGSNFTLKIRSTKLEDSAMYFCASSETRRGLNTEAFFGQGTRLTVV.

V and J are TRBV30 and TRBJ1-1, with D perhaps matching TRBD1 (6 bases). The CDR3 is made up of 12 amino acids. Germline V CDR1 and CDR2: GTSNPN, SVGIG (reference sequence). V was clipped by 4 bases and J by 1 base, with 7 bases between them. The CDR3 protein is CAWTGENTEAFF. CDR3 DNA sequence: TGTGCCTGGACAGGGGAGAACACTGAAGCTTTCTTT.

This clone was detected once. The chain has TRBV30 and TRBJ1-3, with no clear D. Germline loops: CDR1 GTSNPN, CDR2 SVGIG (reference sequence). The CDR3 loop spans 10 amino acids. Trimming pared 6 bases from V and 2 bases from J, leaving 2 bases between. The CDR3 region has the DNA TGTGCCTGTACTGGAAACACCATATATTTT. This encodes CACTGNTIYF. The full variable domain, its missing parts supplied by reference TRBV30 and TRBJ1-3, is SQTIHQWPATLVQPVGSPLSLECTVEGTSNPNLYWYRQAAGRGLQLLFYSVGIGQISSEVPQNLSASRPQDRQFILSSKKLLLSDSGFYLCACTGNTIYFGEGSWLTVV.

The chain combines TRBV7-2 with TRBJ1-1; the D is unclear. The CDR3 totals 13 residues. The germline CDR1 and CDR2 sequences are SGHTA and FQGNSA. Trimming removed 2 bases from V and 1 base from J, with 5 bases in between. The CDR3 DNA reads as TGTGCCAGCAGCTTATACAGGAACACTGAAGCTTTCTTT. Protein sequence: CASSLYRNTEAFF.

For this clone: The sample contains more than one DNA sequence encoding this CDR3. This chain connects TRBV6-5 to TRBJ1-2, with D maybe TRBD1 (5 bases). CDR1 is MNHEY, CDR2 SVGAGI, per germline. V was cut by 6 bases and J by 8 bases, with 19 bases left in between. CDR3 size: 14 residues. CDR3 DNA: TGTGCCAGCAGCGCAATGGGGCAGGGAATAGGCTACACCTTC. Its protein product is CASSAMGQGIGYTF.

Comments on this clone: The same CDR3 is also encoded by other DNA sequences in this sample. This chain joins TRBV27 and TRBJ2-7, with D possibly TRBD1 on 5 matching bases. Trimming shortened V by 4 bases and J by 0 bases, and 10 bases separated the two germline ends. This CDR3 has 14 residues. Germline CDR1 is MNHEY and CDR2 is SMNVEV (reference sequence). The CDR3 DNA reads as TGTGCCAGCAGTTATCAGGGAAGCTCCTACGAGCAGTACTTC. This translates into CASSYQGSSYEQYF.

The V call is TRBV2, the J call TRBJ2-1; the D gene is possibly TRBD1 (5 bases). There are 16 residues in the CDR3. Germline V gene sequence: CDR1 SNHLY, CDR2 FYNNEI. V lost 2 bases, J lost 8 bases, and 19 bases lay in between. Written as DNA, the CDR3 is TGTGCCAGCAGTGAAATCCAGGGCATTTATATGGATGAGCAGTTCTTC. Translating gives CASSEIQGIYMDEQFF.

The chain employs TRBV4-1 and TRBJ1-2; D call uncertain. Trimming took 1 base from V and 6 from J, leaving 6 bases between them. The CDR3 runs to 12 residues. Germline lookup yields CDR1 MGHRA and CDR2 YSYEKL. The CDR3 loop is CASSQGGHGYTF. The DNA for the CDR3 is TGCGCCAGCAGCCAAGGAGGGCATGGCTACACCTTC.

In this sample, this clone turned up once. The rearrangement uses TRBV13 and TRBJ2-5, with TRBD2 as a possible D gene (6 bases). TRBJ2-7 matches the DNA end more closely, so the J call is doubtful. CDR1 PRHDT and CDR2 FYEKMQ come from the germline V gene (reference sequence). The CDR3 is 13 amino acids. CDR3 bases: TGTGCCAGCAGCATCCGGGGGTCCTACGAGCAGTACTTC. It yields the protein CASSIRGSYEQYF.

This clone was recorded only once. CDR3 in amino acids: CASIETGTYTF. For the CDR3, the DNA is TGTGCCAGCATTGAGACAGGAACCTACACCTTC. V is TRBV7-9 and J is TRBJ1-2, with D perhaps matching TRBD1 (6 bases). CDR1 SEHNR and CDR2 FQNEAQ come from the germline V gene (reference sequence). The CDR3 runs 11 residues. Trimming took 7 bases from V and 10 from J, leaving 13 bases between them.